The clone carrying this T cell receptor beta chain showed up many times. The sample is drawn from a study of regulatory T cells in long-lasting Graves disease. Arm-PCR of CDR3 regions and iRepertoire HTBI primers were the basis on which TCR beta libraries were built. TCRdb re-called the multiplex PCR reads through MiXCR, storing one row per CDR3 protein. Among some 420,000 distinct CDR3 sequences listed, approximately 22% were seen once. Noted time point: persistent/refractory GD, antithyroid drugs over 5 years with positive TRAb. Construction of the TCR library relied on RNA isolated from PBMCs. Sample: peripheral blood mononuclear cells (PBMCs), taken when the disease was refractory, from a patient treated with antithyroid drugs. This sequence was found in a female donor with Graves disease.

CDR3 bases: TGCAGTGCTCCCTGGGTGATGAACACTGAAGCTTTCTTT. This translates into CSAPWVMNTEAFF. V and J are TRBV20-1 and TRBJ1-1; D unresolved. CDR3 length: 13 amino acids. Germline V gives CDR1 DFQATT, CDR2 SNEGSKA (reference sequence). The ends were cut back, 5 bases at V and 0 bases at J, with 10 bases in the middle.